This is a list of T cell receptor beta chains from one sample in a study of T cell repertoires in cytomegalovirus infection. From the reads, TCRdb called clonotypes with MiXCR, one entry per CDR3 protein. The table includes fewer than 550,000 distinct CDR3 sequences, approximately 15% detected once. The sequenced material came from CD8+ T cells from PBMCs. These receptor sequences come from a human donor in good health (CMV status not recorded). Some clones in this sample may be carry-over from other donors' samples. Both conserved end residues are trimmed from each CDR3. Rows may omit the clone size; those that give it use once, few, many or a size class.

v_gene	j_gene	abundance	CDR3aa
TRBV4-1	TRBJ2-7	few	ASSHRASTYEQY
TRBV3-1	TRBJ2-1	many	ASSHPDRVLGSEQF
TRBV12-5	TRBJ2-2	many	ASGLVGTPNTGELF
TRBV7-3	TRBJ1-1	many	ASRLTVNTEAF
TRBV27	TRBJ1-3	many	ASSLSRGGTIY
TRBV28	TRBJ1-5	many	ASSLQGLGLSNQPQH
TRBV27	TRBJ2-7	-	ASSFGRHPSYEQY
TRBV7-9	TRBJ2-7	many	ASSSTSIQVPYEQY
TRBV29-1	TRBJ2-5	-	SVGGQNQETQY
TRBV7-9	TRBJ1-2	few	ASSLGQAVYGYT
TRBV4-1	TRBJ1-2	many	ASSQDGLNYGYT
TRBV11-3	TRBJ2-2	many	ASSSYRNTGELF
TRBV6-6	TRBJ1-3	few	ASLRDSGNTIY
TRBV7-2	TRBJ2-7	many	ASSSVTRAYSYEQY
TRBV12-3/TRBV12-4	TRBJ1-2	many	ASSPHRGNYGYT
TRBV5-1	TRBJ1-2	-	ASSFYTSNYGYT
TRBV7-9	TRBJ1-5	-	ASSTGQGARQPQH
TRBV7-9	TRBJ2-7	many	ASSFIGSNGYEQY
TRBV5-5	TRBJ1-1	-	ASSFRGRYTEAF
TRBV9	TRBJ1-1	few	ASSVGGGGLRNTEAF
TRBV27	TRBJ2-3	-	ASRISGLDGTDTQY
TRBV12-3/TRBV12-4	TRBJ1-3	few	ASSPEEATSSGNTIY
TRBV6-2/TRBV6-3	TRBJ1-4	many	ASSYSQAGSVLATNEKLF
TRBV27	TRBJ2-3	-	ASSSGSDDTQY
TRBV27	TRBJ2-7	-	ASSLSPGQGYEQY
TRBV7-3	TRBJ2-7	many	ASSELASPSYEQY
TRBV2	TRBJ1-2	-	ASSALVGPHRIHYGYT
TRBV6-8	TRBJ1-2	few	ASSYSGTDNYGYT
TRBV6-2/TRBV6-3	TRBJ1-4	-	ASSPLEETNEKLF
TRBV9	TRBJ2-3	-	ASSEDGTSGFTDTQY
TRBV4-1	TRBJ1-3	few	ASSQEPFTGNTIY
TRBV9	TRBJ2-3	-	ASSVAGAETDTQY
TRBV10-2	TRBJ1-5	-	ASSESGFSNQPQH
TRBV6-1	TRBJ2-7	many	ASSPTGDSYEQY
TRBV7-8	TRBJ2-7	many	ASSMTGIYEQY
TRBV2	TRBJ1-1	-	ASGVSTEAF
TRBV10-2	TRBJ2-3	few	ASSEVRGPLTDTQY
TRBV19	TRBJ2-1	-	ASSIVRGLGNEQF
TRBV28	TRBJ2-7	many	ASSSPRTVLYEQY
TRBV10-2	TRBJ2-3	many	ASSDLEGGTDTQY
TRBV7-9	TRBJ2-7	many	ASSPPPQQGSYEQY
TRBV15	TRBJ1-1	-	ATSPGGETEAF
TRBV12-3/TRBV12-4	TRBJ1-2	many	ASRPQGAGHGYT
TRBV11-3	TRBJ2-3	many	ASSSDRLADTQY
TRBV7-8	TRBJ2-1	many	ASSRGGNEQF
TRBV4-1	TRBJ2-2	-	ASSGQGGTGELF
TRBV20-1	TRBJ1-2	many	SARDPRRVGNYGYT
TRBV28	TRBJ1-6	many	ASRGGDSPYNSPLH
TRBV7-2	TRBJ1-1	many	ASSLVKGPGTEAF
TRBV4-2	TRBJ1-5	-	ASSLTPGQGFEDSNQPQH
TRBV12-3/TRBV12-4	TRBJ2-7	many	ASTMGTDASYEQY
TRBV7-9	TRBJ2-3	many	ASRPGQSSTDTQY
TRBV4-1	TRBJ1-4	-	ASSPTLGNEKLF
TRBV27	TRBJ1-1	few	ASRAIGQGYTEAF
TRBV28	TRBJ2-7	-	ASSGRASYEQY
TRBV20-1	TRBJ2-1	-	SARGTKREAPPNEQF
TRBV10-2	TRBJ2-5	few	ASSEWRELTETQY
TRBV20-1	TRBJ2-7	-	SARAGGLAGTRSYEQY
TRBV19	TRBJ1-1	-	ASSSHRYMNTEAF